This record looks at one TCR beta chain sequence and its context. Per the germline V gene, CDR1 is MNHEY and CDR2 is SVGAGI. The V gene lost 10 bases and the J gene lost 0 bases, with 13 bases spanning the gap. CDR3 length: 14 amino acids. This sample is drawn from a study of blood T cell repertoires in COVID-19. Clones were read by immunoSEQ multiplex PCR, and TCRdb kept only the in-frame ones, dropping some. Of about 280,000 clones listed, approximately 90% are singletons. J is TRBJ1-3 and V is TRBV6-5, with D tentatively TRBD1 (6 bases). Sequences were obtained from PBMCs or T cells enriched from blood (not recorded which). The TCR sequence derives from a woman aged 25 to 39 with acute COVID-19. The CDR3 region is CATKQGHSGNTIYF. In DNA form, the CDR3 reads TGTGCCACTAAACAGGGCCACTCTGGAAACACCATATATTTT.